This T cell receptor (beta chain) is from a study of beta chain features in type 1 diabetes. Study results and caveats: Compared to healthy donors, patients appeared to have naive, central memory and Treg TCRB repertoires that were more alike.

Comment on this clone: Its antigen remains unknown.

All of the isolated RNA was reverse transcribed, so expressed TCRB transcripts were sequenced. Sequencing of naive, central memory and regulatory T cell samples gave an average of around 3.8 million reads. The table came from immunoSEQ multiplex PCR; TCRdb's copy has only in-frame clones and leaves some out. The data contain 150,000 or so clones, around a tenth of them singletons. Every donor had blood drawn once into heparin, 100 to 150 mL on average. A sort by CD45RO/CCR7/CD25/CD127/CD95/CD27 yielded CD4+ naive, central memory, regulatory and stem cell-like memory cells. The germline V gene has CDR1 MNHNS and CDR2 SASEGT. With 5 bases removed from V and 3 bases from J, the gap between germline ends came to 11 bases. CDR3 length: 13 residues.

The receptor was derived from a man aged 18 to 30 in good health. The sequencing input was central memory CD4+ T cells from blood. This chain uses TRBV6-1 with TRBJ2-7, with D possibly being TRBD2 (5 bases). This CDR3 reads CASSLVGDYEQYF. The CDR3 nucleotides read TGTGCCAGCAGTTTGGTCGGGGACTACGAGCAGTACTTC.